What follows describes a single TCR beta chain. Trimming at V came to 4 bases and at J to 7 bases, leaving 4 bases not matched to a gene. Germline V gene sequence: CDR1 SGHNT, CDR2 YYREEE (reference sequence). There are 15 residues in the CDR3. In the study's own analysis: Cell counts per sample came from amplifying reference gene primers. TCRdb's copy holds only in-frame clones and misses some; the assay was immunoSEQ multiplex PCR. V and J calls plus clone size are reproduced from that table; the DNA served to infer D and trimming. The sample records a few hundred thousand clones, 87% being singletons. This record belongs to a study of blood T cell repertoires in COVID-19.

This TCR came from a woman in her 30s who had recovered from COVID-19. The V and J genes are TRBV5-4 and TRBJ2-1; TRBD2 matches 14 bases. Sequencing input: PBMCs or T cells enriched from blood (not recorded which). In DNA form, the CDR3 reads TGTGCCAGCAGCGTAGGACTAGCGGGGGGTAATGAGCAGTTCTTC. Protein product: CASSVGLAGGNEQFF.